This TCR beta chain was sequenced for a study of CD8+CD57+ T cells in acquired aplastic anemia. Study information: The study obtained an average of around 3.1 ug of DNA from sorted CD4+ and CD8+ cells. The study's findings and limits: Overlapping CD8+ CDR3 repertoires of patients and controls contained twenty-nine shared sequences. Significant differences in CD8+ Simpson's diversity were not observed between patients and controls.

The use of genomic DNA as template underpinned the TCR beta VDJ and CDR3 profiling. Via MiXCR, TCRdb re-called the reads, giving one row per CDR3 protein. The data show 250,000 to 300,000 distinct CDR3 sequences, approximately 57% seen once. The CDR3 extends over 13 amino acids. V was shortened by 8 bases and J by 4 bases, with 10 bases between the two germline ends. Germline V gene data show CDR1 as KGHDR and CDR2 as SFDVKD. Notes on this clonotype: Its matching antigen is unknown.

This clonotype originated in a human donor with severe aplastic anemia or a healthy control (not recorded which). The rearrangement joins TRBV24-1 to TRBJ1-4, with D uncertain. Sequences were obtained from sorted CD4+, CD8+, or CD8+CD57+ T cells (not recorded which) from PBMCs. CDR3 bases: TGTGCCACCAACGACGGATATAATGAAAAACTGTTTTTT. It translates to CATNDGYNEKLFF.